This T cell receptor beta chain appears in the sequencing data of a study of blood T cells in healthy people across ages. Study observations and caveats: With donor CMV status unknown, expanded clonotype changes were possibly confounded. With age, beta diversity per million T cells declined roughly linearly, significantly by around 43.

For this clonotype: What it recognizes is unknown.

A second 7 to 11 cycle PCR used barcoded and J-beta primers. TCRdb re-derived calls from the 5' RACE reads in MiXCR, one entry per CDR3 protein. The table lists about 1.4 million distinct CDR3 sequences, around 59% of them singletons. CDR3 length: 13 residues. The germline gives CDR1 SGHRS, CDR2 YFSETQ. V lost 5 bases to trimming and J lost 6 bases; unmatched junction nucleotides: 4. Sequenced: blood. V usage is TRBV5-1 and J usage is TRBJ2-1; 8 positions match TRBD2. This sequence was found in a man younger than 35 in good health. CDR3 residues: CASRGLGANEQFF. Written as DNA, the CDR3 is TGCGCCAGCAGGGGACTAGGAGCCAATGAGCAGTTCTTC. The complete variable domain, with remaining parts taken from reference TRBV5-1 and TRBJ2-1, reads KAGVTQTPRYLIKTRGQQVTLSCSPISGHRSVSWYQQTPGQGLQFLFEYFSETQRNKGNFPGRFSGRQFSNSRSEMNVSTLELGDSALYLCASRGLGANEQFFGPGTRLTVL.